The sequence of this T cell receptor (beta chain) was determined in a study of beta chain features in type 1 diabetes. About the research overall: Examination spanned some 100 million sorted cells from all samples. General study findings and limits: Shorter TCRB CDR3s, moderately but significantly so, marked every one of the four CD4+ subsets in Type 1 diabetes patients.

Reverse transcribing all isolated RNA meant expressed TCRB transcripts were sequenced. The table came from immunoSEQ multiplex PCR; TCRdb's copy has only in-frame clones and leaves some out. The data hold 200,000 to 250,000 clones, with around 14% observed a single time. This clone is a singleton in its sample. The antigen remains unidentified. The CDR3 runs to 14 residues. Germline V gene sequence: CDR1 MGHDK, CDR2 SYGVNS. V was clipped by 3 bases and J by 2 bases, with 8 bases between them. The sample consisted of naive CD4+ T cells from blood. The TCR was taken from a man aged 25 to 45 with type 1 diabetes. The gene calls are TRBV25-1 and TRBJ2-1; D is uncertain. The CDR3 here is CASSEAGPYNEQFF. In DNA form, the CDR3 reads TGTGCCAGCAGTGAGGCTGGGCCCTACAATGAGCAGTTCTTC.